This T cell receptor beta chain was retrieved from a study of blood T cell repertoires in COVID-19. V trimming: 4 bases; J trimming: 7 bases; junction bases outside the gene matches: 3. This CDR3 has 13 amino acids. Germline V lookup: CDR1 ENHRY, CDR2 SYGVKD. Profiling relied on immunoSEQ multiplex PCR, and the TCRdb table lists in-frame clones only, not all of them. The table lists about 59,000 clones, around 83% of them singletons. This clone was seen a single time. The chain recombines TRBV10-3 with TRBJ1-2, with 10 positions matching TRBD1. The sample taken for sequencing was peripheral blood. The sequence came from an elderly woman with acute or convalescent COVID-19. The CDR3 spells CAISGDRGIGYTF. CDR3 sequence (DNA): TGTGCCATCAGTGGGGACAGGGGAATTGGCTACACCTTC.